These T cell receptor beta chains were read from a single sample in a study of blood T cells in healthy people across ages. Via MiXCR, TCRdb re-called the 5' RACE reads, giving one row per CDR3 protein. This sample has approximately 600,000 distinct CDR3 sequences; about 54% occur once, and the top ten carry 30% to 45%. The source material was blood. These receptors originate from a man in his sixties in good health. CDR3s include the opening cysteine and the closing phenylalanine or tryptophan. The order of the fields is J gene, D gene, V gene, clone size, CDR3 protein, CDR3 DNA. D genes are given only for firm matches. Clone size is given for some rows only: seen once, a few or many times, or a class if the clone is expanded.

TRBJ2-3 . TRBV28 once CASSPVRNTQYF TGTGCCAGCAGCCCCGTAAGGAATACGCAGTATTTT
TRBJ2-3 TRBD1 TRBV7-7 . CASSGTGADTQYF TGTGCCAGCAGCGGGACAGGCGCAGATACGCAGTATTTT
TRBJ2-7 . TRBV5-1 . CASSLEAGDYEQYF TGCGCCAGCAGCTTGGAGGCAGGGGACTACGAGCAGTACTTC
TRBJ2-3 TRBD1 TRBV10-3 once CAIKLSSGGPSPDTQYF TGTGCCATCAAACTCTCATCAGGGGGACCCAGCCCAGATACGCAGTATTTT
TRBJ1-2 . TRBV20-1 . CSAKGHQAYYGYTF TGCAGTGCGAAGGGTCACCAAGCCTACTATGGCTACACCTTC
TRBJ2-5 TRBD1 TRBV11-2 . CASSLRQGKGETQYF TGTGCCAGCAGCTTACGACAGGGGAAGGGAGAGACCCAGTACTTC
TRBJ1-2 TRBD1 TRBV12-5 . CASGLGYGQGARGYTF TGTGCTAGTGGTTTGGGGTACGGACAGGGGGCGCGAGGCTACACCTTC
TRBJ2-3 TRBD2 TRBV20-1 . CSAHSGGTDTQYF TGCAGTGCTCACAGCGGGGGCACAGATACGCAGTATTTT
TRBJ1-2 TRBD1 TRBV29-1 few CSVNRDRGAGNYGYTF TGCAGCGTTAACCGGGACAGGGGAGCTGGTAACTATGGCTACACCTTC
TRBJ2-3 TRBD1 TRBV6-5 . CASSSGQGWIDTQYF TGTGCCAGCAGTTCGGGACAGGGGTGGATAGATACGCAGTATTTT
TRBJ2-7 TRBD1 TRBV6-5 . CASSPGGTGYEQYF TGTGCCAGCAGCCCCGGCGGGACAGGCTACGAGCAGTACTTC
TRBJ2-7 . TRBV6-2/TRBV6-3 . CAIRDPSSYEQYF TGTGCCATCCGGGACCCCAGCTCCTACGAGCAGTACTTC
TRBJ2-7 . TRBV28 . CASSPTGTLSSYEQYF TGTGCCAGCAGTCCAACCGGGACGTTAAGCTCCTACGAGCAGTACTTC
TRBJ2-3 TRBD1 TRBV20-1 few CSAEETGETADTQYF TGCAGTGCTGAAGAAACAGGGGAGACGGCAGATACGCAGTATTTT
TRBJ1-2 TRBD1 TRBV6-6 . CASSRDRNYGYTF TGTGCCAGCAGCCGGGACAGAAACTATGGCTACACCTTC
TRBJ2-1 TRBD2 TRBV19 . CASSLQGAGGYNEQFF TGTGCCAGTAGCCTACAAGGAGCGGGGGGTTACAATGAGCAGTTCTTC
TRBJ2-7 . TRBV20-1 . CSAEGPANEQYF TGCAGTGCCGAAGGGCCGGCAAACGAGCAGTACTTC
TRBJ2-2 . TRBV28 . CASNPWGSRGTGALFF TGTGCCAGCAATCCTTGGGGGAGCCGAGGAACCGGGGCGCTGTTTTTT
TRBJ2-7 . TRBV20-1 few CSARQGSLQSYEQYF TGCAGTGCTAGACAGGGTTCCCTCCAGTCCTACGAGCAGTACTTC
TRBJ1-1 . TRBV10-3 . CAITKEGRSNTEAFF TGTGCCATCACCAAAGAGGGACGGTCGAACACTGAAGCTTTCTTT
TRBJ2-5 TRBD1 TRBV9 few CASSAGTGGWETQYF TGTGCCAGCAGCGCCGGGACAGGGGGCTGGGAGACCCAGTACTTC
TRBJ2-7 TRBD1 TRBV10-3 . CAISLQTGDPYEQYF TGTGCCATCTCTTTGCAGACAGGGGATCCCTACGAGCAGTACTTC
TRBJ1-5 . TRBV3-1 few CASSQGQRYGNQPQHF TGTGCCAGCAGCCAAGGACAGAGGTATGGCAATCAGCCCCAGCATTTT
TRBJ2-5 TRBD1 TRBV6-6 once CASRTQTGGAETQYF TGTGCCAGCAGGACCCAGACAGGGGGCGCGGAGACCCAGTACTTC
TRBJ2-3 TRBD2 TRBV7-2 . CASSLLGGGVADTQYF TGTGCCAGCAGCCTCCTCGGGGGGGGGGTGGCAGATACGCAGTATTTT
TRBJ1-1 TRBD1 TRBV18 once CASSRGQVSTEAFF TGTGCCAGCTCACGGGGACAGGTTAGCACTGAAGCTTTCTTT
TRBJ2-3 . TRBV5-1 . CASSLAVQPPDTQYF TGCGCCAGCAGCTTGGCTGTCCAGCCCCCAGATACGCAGTATTTT
TRBJ1-2 . TRBV20-1 . CSARDGTGLYGYTF TGCAGTGCTAGAGATGGGACCGGGCTCTATGGCTACACCTTC
TRBJ2-7 . TRBV5-4 few CASFRDRVGDEQYF TGTGCCAGCTTTAGAGACCGAGTCGGGGACGAGCAGTACTTC
TRBJ1-2 TRBD1 TRBV20-1 . CSATSPGTGDGYTF TGCAGTGCTACTAGTCCCGGGACAGGGGATGGCTACACCTTC
TRBJ2-3 . TRBV7-2 few CASSLRGGGTDTQYF TGTGCCAGCAGCTTAAGGGGGGGCGGCACAGATACGCAGTATTTT
TRBJ2-5 TRBD2 TRBV7-2 . CASRRGLAEQETQYF TGTGCCAGCAGGAGGGGACTAGCGGAACAAGAGACCCAGTACTTC
TRBJ2-7 . TRBV10-3 few CAISESPDTSYEQYF TGTGCCATCAGTGAGTCCCCGGACACCTCCTACGAGCAGTACTTC
TRBJ2-1 TRBD1 TRBV6-6 . CASSIDRGLKNEQFF TGTGCCAGCAGCATAGACAGGGGGCTAAAGAATGAGCAGTTCTTC
TRBJ2-7 . TRBV7-8 . CASSRLPPSYEQYF TGTGCCAGCAGCCGACTGCCTCCCTCCTACGAGCAGTACTTC
TRBJ2-1 . TRBV24-1 . CATSDPGWPNEQFF TGTGCCACCAGTGATCCCGGATGGCCCAATGAGCAGTTCTTC
TRBJ2-5 . TRBV5-5 . CAGSWTSRGGETQYF TGTGCCGGCAGCTGGACTAGTAGGGGGGGAGAGACCCAGTACTTC
TRBJ1-2 . TRBV7-2 few CASSLGLQVYGYTF TGTGCCAGCAGCTTAGGGCTACAAGTTTATGGCTACACCTTC
TRBJ2-7 . TRBV29-1 . CSVGQGRYEQYF TGCAGCGTTGGGCAGGGGAGGTACGAGCAGTACTTC
TRBJ2-5 . TRBV6-5 . CASSAMGGSQETQYF TGTGCCAGCAGTGCCATGGGGGGCTCCCAAGAGACCCAGTACTTC
TRBJ1-6 . TRBV25-1 . CASSESIDGNSPLHF TGTGCCAGCAGTGAATCCATAGACGGGAATTCACCCCTCCACTTT
TRBJ1-2 TRBD1 TRBV12-3/TRBV12-4 . CASSSRDRGRGGYTF TGTGCCAGCAGCAGCCGGGACAGGGGGCGCGGTGGCTACACCTTC
TRBJ2-1 TRBD2 TRBV4-1 . CASSHTSTSGGASYNEQFF TGCGCCAGCAGCCACACCTCTACTAGCGGGGGGGCTTCCTACAATGAGCAGTTCTTC
TRBJ2-1 . TRBV20-1 few CSARQTSAYNEQFF TGCAGTGCTAGACAGACATCAGCCTACAATGAGCAGTTCTTC
TRBJ2-3 . TRBV24-1 . CATSEGEPHTDTQYF TGTGCCACCAGTGAGGGGGAACCCCACACAGATACGCAGTATTTT
TRBJ2-5 TRBD1 TRBV12-3/TRBV12-4 . CASTRTGTQETQYF TGTGCCAGCACCCGGACAGGGACACAAGAGACCCAGTACTTC
TRBJ2-7 TRBD2 TRBV20-1 . CSARRADLAGGYNEQYF TGCAGTGCTAGAAGAGCGGATCTAGCGGGGGGTTACAATGAGCAGTACTTC
TRBJ2-7 TRBD1 TRBV6-2/TRBV6-3 once CASSWTGGTEQYF TGTGCCAGCAGTTGGACAGGGGGCACCGAGCAGTACTTC
TRBJ1-4 TRBD1 TRBV6-1 . CASSLRTGRATNEKLFF TGTGCCAGCAGCCTTCGGACAGGGCGCGCAACTAATGAAAAACTGTTTTTT
TRBJ2-5 TRBD2 TRBV6-1 . CAGRLAAQETQYF TGTGCCGGGAGGCTAGCGGCTCAAGAGACCCAGTACTTC
TRBJ2-7 TRBD1 TRBV7-2 . CASSFAGQGTYEQYF TGTGCCAGCAGCTTTGCGGGACAGGGCACCTACGAGCAGTACTTC